The rows below give T cell receptor beta chains drawn from one sample of a study of blood T cell repertoires in COVID-19. Clones were sequenced by immunoSEQ multiplex PCR, and TCRdb holds only the in-frame ones, with some missing. The sample consists of some 83,000 clones, over 80% of them appearing once. The specimen sequenced was peripheral blood. These receptors were taken from a man in his fifties or sixties with active or convalescent COVID-19. CDR3s include the opening cysteine and the closing phenylalanine or tryptophan. The order of the fields is D gene, clone size, J gene, V gene, CDR3 DNA, CDR3 protein. The D gene is left open where the match is weak. Expanded clones get a size class; other rows say once, few or many, or leave the size out.

D gene: -; clone size: -; J gene: TRBJ1-3; V gene: TRBV3-1/TRBV3-2; CDR3 DNA: TGTGCCAGCAGCCTCACAGCAGCCGGAAACACCATATATTTT; CDR3 protein: CASSLTAAGNTIYF
D gene: TRBD2; clone size: -; J gene: TRBJ2-5; V gene: TRBV10-3; CDR3 DNA: TGTGCCATCAGTAGACCCGGGGGGGGCCAAGAGACCCAGTACTTC; CDR3 protein: CAISRPGGGQETQYF
D gene: -; clone size: -; J gene: TRBJ2-7; V gene: TRBV29-1; CDR3 DNA: TGCAGCGTTGCTCGGCAGGGTAAGAACGAGCAGTACTTC; CDR3 protein: CSVARQGKNEQYF
D gene: -; clone size: -; J gene: TRBJ2-3; V gene: TRBV3-1/TRBV3-2; CDR3 DNA: TGTGCCAGCAGCCTTCGCAAGGGGCCAGATACGCAGTATTTT; CDR3 protein: CASSLRKGPDTQYF
D gene: TRBD1; clone size: -; J gene: TRBJ2-7; V gene: TRBV7-2; CDR3 DNA: TGTGCCAGCAGCCCGTTTGACAGGGGACGCGAGCAGTACTTC; CDR3 protein: CASSPFDRGREQYF
D gene: -; clone size: -; J gene: TRBJ1-1; V gene: TRBV6-2/TRBV6-3; CDR3 DNA: TGTGCCAGCAGCCGACAGAGGGAAGCTTTCTTT; CDR3 protein: CASSRQREAFF
D gene: TRBD1; clone size: -; J gene: TRBJ2-3; V gene: TRBV6-1; CDR3 DNA: TGTGCCAGCAGTGAAATGACAGGGGGACTCACAGATACGCAGTATTTT; CDR3 protein: CASSEMTGGLTDTQYF
D gene: -; clone size: -; J gene: TRBJ1-1; V gene: TRBV9; CDR3 DNA: TGTGCCAGCAGCGCGACAGCGAACACTGAAGCTTTCTTT; CDR3 protein: CASSATANTEAFF
D gene: -; clone size: -; J gene: TRBJ1-2; V gene: TRBV7-9; CDR3 DNA: TGTGCCAGCAGCTTATCCAGGGGCAACTATGGCTACACCTTC; CDR3 protein: CASSLSRGNYGYTF
D gene: -; clone size: -; J gene: TRBJ1-5; V gene: TRBV7-9; CDR3 DNA: TGTGCCAGCAGCTCTCAGGATCAGCCCCAGCATTTT; CDR3 protein: CASSSQDQPQHF
D gene: -; clone size: once; J gene: TRBJ2-1; V gene: TRBV7-9; CDR3 DNA: TGTGCCAGCAGCTCACGGGACACTAGCTACAATGAGCAGTTCTTC; CDR3 protein: CASSSRDTSYNEQFF
D gene: -; clone size: -; J gene: TRBJ1-1; V gene: TRBV12-3/TRBV12-4; CDR3 DNA: TGTGCCAGCAGTCTCCTAGGGGGAACTGAAGCTTTCTTT; CDR3 protein: CASSLLGGTEAFF
D gene: TRBD2; clone size: -; J gene: TRBJ2-5; V gene: TRBV6-6; CDR3 DNA: TGTGCCAGCAGCGGCGGGGGGGGTTGGGAGACCCAGTACTTC; CDR3 protein: CASSGGGGWETQYF
D gene: -; clone size: -; J gene: TRBJ2-1; V gene: TRBV5-5; CDR3 DNA: TGTGCCAGCAGCTTGGGAGGGTCCGCCTACAATGAGCAGTTCTTC; CDR3 protein: CASSLGGSAYNEQFF
D gene: TRBD1; clone size: -; J gene: TRBJ2-7; V gene: TRBV7-8; CDR3 DNA: TGTGCCAGCAGCCCCTCTCGGGACAGGGCCCTTTACGAGCAGTACTTC; CDR3 protein: CASSPSRDRALYEQYF
D gene: -; clone size: -; J gene: TRBJ2-3; V gene: TRBV5-5; CDR3 DNA: TGTGCCAGCAGCCTTGGAGAAACGCTATTGTTCACAGATACGCAGTATTTT; CDR3 protein: CASSLGETLLFTDTQYF
D gene: TRBD2; clone size: -; J gene: TRBJ2-7; V gene: TRBV19; CDR3 DNA: TGTGCCAGTAGTATCCTAGCGGGGGGAGACGAGCAGTACTTC; CDR3 protein: CASSILAGGDEQYF
D gene: TRBD2; clone size: -; J gene: TRBJ2-1; V gene: TRBV11-2; CDR3 DNA: TGTGCCAGCAGCTTAGGACTAGCGGGGGGCTCATACAATGAGCAGTTCTTC; CDR3 protein: CASSLGLAGGSYNEQFF
D gene: -; clone size: -; J gene: TRBJ2-3; V gene: TRBV15; CDR3 DNA: TGTGCCACCAGCGACTCCGGAGGGGGGGTTTGGGGAGATACGCAGTATTTT; CDR3 protein: CATSDSGGGVWGDTQYF
D gene: -; clone size: -; J gene: TRBJ1-1; V gene: TRBV19; CDR3 DNA: TGTGCCAGTAGGGGTCAGGGGACGAACACTGAAGCTTTCTTT; CDR3 protein: CASRGQGTNTEAFF
D gene: TRBD1; clone size: -; J gene: TRBJ1-2; V gene: TRBV28; CDR3 DNA: TGTGCCAGCAGTTTCCTCGACAGGGGACTCGGCTACACCTTC; CDR3 protein: CASSFLDRGLGYTF
D gene: -; clone size: -; J gene: TRBJ2-1; V gene: TRBV4-2; CDR3 DNA: TGTGCCAGCAGCCAAGATTCTAGGGGTGATGAGCAGTTCTTC; CDR3 protein: CASSQDSRGDEQFF
D gene: TRBD1; clone size: few; J gene: TRBJ2-7; V gene: TRBV28; CDR3 DNA: TGTGCCAGCAGTCCAGGGGACAGGGATCACGAGCAGTACTTC; CDR3 protein: CASSPGDRDHEQYF
D gene: -; clone size: medium-sized; J gene: TRBJ1-1; V gene: TRBV7-9; CDR3 DNA: TGTGCCAGCAGCCTCCCGACTGTGAACACTGAAGCTTTCTTT; CDR3 protein: CASSLPTVNTEAFF
D gene: TRBD2; clone size: -; J gene: TRBJ2-5; V gene: TRBV11-3; CDR3 DNA: TGTGCCAGCAGCTTAGCGGCTAGCGGGGGACAAGAGACCCAGTACTTC; CDR3 protein: CASSLAASGGQETQYF
D gene: -; clone size: -; J gene: TRBJ1-2; V gene: TRBV5-8; CDR3 DNA: TGTGCCAGCAGCTTGGACAGGGCAAATTACACCTTC; CDR3 protein: CASSLDRANYTF
D gene: TRBD1; clone size: -; J gene: TRBJ1-6; V gene: TRBV27; CDR3 DNA: TGTGCCACCGCGGGGGGACAGGGTAGGGGCGATTCACCCCTCCACTTT; CDR3 protein: CATAGGQGRGDSPLHF
D gene: TRBD1; clone size: -; J gene: TRBJ1-2; V gene: TRBV27; CDR3 DNA: TGTGCCAGCAGCACCGGACAGGGGCGTTATGGCTACACCTTC; CDR3 protein: CASSTGQGRYGYTF